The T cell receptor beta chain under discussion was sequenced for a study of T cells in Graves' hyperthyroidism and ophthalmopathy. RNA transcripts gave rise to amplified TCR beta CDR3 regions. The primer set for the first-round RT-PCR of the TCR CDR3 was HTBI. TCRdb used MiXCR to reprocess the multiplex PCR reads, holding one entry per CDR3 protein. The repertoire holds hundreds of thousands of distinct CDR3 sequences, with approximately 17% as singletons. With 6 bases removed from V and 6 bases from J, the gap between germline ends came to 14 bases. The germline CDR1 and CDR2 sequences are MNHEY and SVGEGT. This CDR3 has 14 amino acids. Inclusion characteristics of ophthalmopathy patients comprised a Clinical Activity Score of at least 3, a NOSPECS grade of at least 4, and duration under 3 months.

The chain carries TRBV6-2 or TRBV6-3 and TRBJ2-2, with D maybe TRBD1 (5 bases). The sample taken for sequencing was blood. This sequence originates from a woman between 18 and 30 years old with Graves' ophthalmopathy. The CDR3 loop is CASRPQGFPGELFF. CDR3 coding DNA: TGTGCCAGCAGACCCCAGGGTTTCCCCGGGGAGCTGTTTTTT.